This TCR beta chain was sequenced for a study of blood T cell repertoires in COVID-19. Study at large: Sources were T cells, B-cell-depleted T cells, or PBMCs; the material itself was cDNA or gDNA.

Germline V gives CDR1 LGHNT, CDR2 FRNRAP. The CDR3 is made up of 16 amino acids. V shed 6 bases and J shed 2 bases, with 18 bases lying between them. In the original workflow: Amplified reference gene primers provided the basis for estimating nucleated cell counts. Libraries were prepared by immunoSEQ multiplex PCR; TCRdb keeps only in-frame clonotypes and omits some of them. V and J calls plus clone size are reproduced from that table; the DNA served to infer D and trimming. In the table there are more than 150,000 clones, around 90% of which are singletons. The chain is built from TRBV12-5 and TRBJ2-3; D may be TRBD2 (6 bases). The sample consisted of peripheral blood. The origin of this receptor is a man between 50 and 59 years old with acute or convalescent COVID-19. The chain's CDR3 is CASGRNPGLTTDTQYF. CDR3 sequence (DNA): TGTGCTAGTGGCAGAAACCCGGGACTCACCACAGATACGCAGTATTTT.